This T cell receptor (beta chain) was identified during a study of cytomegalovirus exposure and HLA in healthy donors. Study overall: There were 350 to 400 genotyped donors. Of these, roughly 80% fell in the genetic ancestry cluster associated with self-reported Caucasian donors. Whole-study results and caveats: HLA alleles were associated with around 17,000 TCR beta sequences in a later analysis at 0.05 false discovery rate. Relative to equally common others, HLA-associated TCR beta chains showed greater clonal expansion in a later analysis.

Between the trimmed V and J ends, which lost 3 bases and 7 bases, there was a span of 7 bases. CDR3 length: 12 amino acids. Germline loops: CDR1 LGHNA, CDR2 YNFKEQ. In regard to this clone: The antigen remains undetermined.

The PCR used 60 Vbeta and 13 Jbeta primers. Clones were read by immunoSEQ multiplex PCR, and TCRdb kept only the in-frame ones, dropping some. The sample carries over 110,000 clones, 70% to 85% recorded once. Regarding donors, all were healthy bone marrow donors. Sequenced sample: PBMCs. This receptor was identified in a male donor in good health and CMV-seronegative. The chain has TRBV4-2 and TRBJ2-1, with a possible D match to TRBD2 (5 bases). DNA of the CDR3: TGTGCCAGCAGCCAGCGGGTTAATGAGCAGTTCTTC. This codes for CASSQRVNEQFF.